These 9 T cell receptor beta chains came from one sample sequenced in a study of T cell clonality in common variable immunodeficiency. Study observations and caveats: Reportedly, TCR beta sequences from common variable immunodeficiency showed fewer deletions and N-nucleotide insertions.

No antigen has been assigned to these receptors. Libraries were prepared by immunoSEQ multiplex PCR; TCRdb keeps only in-frame clonotypes and omits some of them. The profile covers some 19,000 clones, none occurring a single time. Material: peripheral blood mononuclear cells. The receptors derive from a human donor with common variable immunodeficiency.

This clone has only a few counts. Sequencing ends 3 residues short of the CDR3 end; the germline J gene provides the rest. The chain carries TRBV7-6 and TRBJ1-1; TRBD1 is a possible D gene (5 bases). This CDR3 comprises 16 residues. Germline loops: CDR1 SGHVS, CDR2 FNYEAQ. The part of the CDR3 DNA that was read is TGTGCCAGCAGCCCCCTCGGGGGGGAAGAGTCAGAAGAA. It is translated as CASSPLGGEESEE. The whole CDR3 is CASSPLGGEESEEAFF.

This clone was counted between two and nine times. The read ends 3 residues early relative to the CDR3; the germline J gene fills the gap. The V call is TRBV18, the J call TRBJ2-5; D is unclear. The CDR3 consists of 17 residues. Germline CDR1 reads KGHSH; CDR2 reads LQKENI. Trimming took off 3 bases at V and 5 bases at J, with 22 bases between the two ends. The sequenced part of the CDR3 DNA is TGTGCCAGCTCACCCACCTCTAAAAAGAGTAGATTGGAGACC. Translation: CASSPTSKKSRLET. The whole CDR3 is CASSPTSKKSRLETQYF.

This clone came up a few times. Sequencing ends 3 residues short of the CDR3 end; the germline J gene provides the rest. The chain recombines TRBV7-9 with TRBJ2-7; D is perhaps TRBD2 (5 bases). V shed 2 bases and J shed 5 bases, with 7 bases lying between them. The CDR3 is 12 amino acids. Germline V lookup: CDR1 SEHNR, CDR2 FQNEAQ (reference sequence). The CDR3 is CASSLQRDEQYF. The CDR3 DNA, read in part, is TGTGCCAGCAGCTTACAGAGGGACGAG.

Note on this clone: The sequence runs out 3 residues before the end of the CDR3; the remainder is reconstructed from the germline J gene. This sequence joins TRBV6-4 and TRBJ2-7; 9 nucleotides align to TRBD2. The CDR3 is 17 amino acids. Germline lookup yields CDR1 MRHNA and CDR2 SNTAGT. J lost 3 bases, V lost 0 bases, and 9 bases had no gene match. CDR3 amino acids: CASSDSNAGGQSYEQYF. Incomplete CDR3 DNA: TGTGCCAGCAGTGACTCGAATGCGGGAGGGCAAAGCTACGAG.

Comment on this clone: Read data end 3 residues before the CDR3 end; the end is taken from the germline J gene. The J gene is TRBJ1-2, the V gene TRBV7-9; 7 positions match TRBD1. The CDR3 consists of 15 residues. V lost 5 bases to trimming and J lost 3 bases; unmatched junction nucleotides: 9. Germline V gives CDR1 SEHNR, CDR2 FQNEAQ (reference sequence). Incomplete CDR3 DNA: TGTGCCAGCAGCATTCAGGGGGTCCGGGACTATGGC. Amino acid sequence: CASSIQGVRDYG. The CDR3 in its entirety is CASSIQGVRDYGYTF. Full variable domain (missing parts from reference TRBV7-9 and TRBJ1-2): DTGVSQNPRHKITKRGQNVTFRCDPISEHNRLYWYRQTLGQGPEFLTYFQNEAQLEKSRLLSDRFSAERPKGSFSTLEIQRTEQGDSAMYLCASSIQGVRDYGYTFGSGTRLTVV.

This clone has a handful of counts. The CDR3 extends 3 residues past the end of the read, so its final part is completed from the germline J gene. The genes are TRBV20-1 and TRBJ1-2, with D hard to call. The CDR3 contains 12 residues. V shed 8 bases and J shed 2 bases, with 12 bases lying between them. Germline V gives CDR1 DFQATT, CDR2 SNEGSKA (reference sequence). CDR3 bases read: TGCAGTACCCAAGTACAGAACTATGGC. This sequence encodes CSTQVQNYG. The entire CDR3 protein is CSTQVQNYGYTF.

Note on this clone: The read comes to an end 3 residues before the CDR3 does, leaving the germline J gene to fill in the end. The chain couples TRBV6-2 or TRBV6-3 to TRBJ2-7; D might be TRBD2 (6 bases). V lost 2 bases and J lost 5, with 16 bases in between. CDR1 MNHEY and CDR2 SVGEGT come from the germline V gene. The CDR3 runs to 15 residues. Incomplete CDR3 DNA: TGTGCCAGCAGTTACGATCCGGGAGCGGCAAACGAG. Its translation is CASSYDPGAANE. The full CDR3 reads CASSYDPGAANEQYF.

CDR3 in amino acids: CASSPLIPGGNSPLHF. The part of the CDR3 DNA that was read is TGTGCCAGCTCACCACTTATACCAGGGGGGAATTCACCC. The J gene is TRBJ1-6, the V gene TRBV18; 7 nucleotides match TRBD1. The read stops 3 residues short of the end of the CDR3; the missing end is completed from the germline J gene. In germline, CDR1 is KGHSH, CDR2 LQKENI. The junction had 7 bases not matched to a gene; V was cut back by 1 base and J by 7 bases. The CDR3 is made up of 16 amino acids.

This clone showed up just a few times. The missing CDR3 end, 3 residues past where the read stops, is filled in from the germline J gene. The chain links TRBV19 to TRBJ2-1, with TRBD1 matching 7 bases. Per germline, CDR1 LNHDA and CDR2 SQIVND (reference sequence). V lost 3 bases to trimming and J lost 7 bases; unmatched junction nucleotides: 12. This CDR3 is 16 amino acids long. The chain's CDR3 is CASSIRDRVVINEQFF. CDR3 DNA (partial): TGTGCCAGTAGTATCCGAGACAGGGTGGTAATAAATGAG.